This T cell receptor (beta chain) was sequenced for a study of OX40 agonist ivuxolimab in advanced cancers. The wider study: Having had anti-PD-1, anti-PD-L1 or anti-CTLA-4 therapy before was allowed, and approximately 40% had some.

General observations from the study: Antigen specificity was not determined for the expanded peripheral T cells. Expanded clones tended on average to be more numerous among CD8+ T cells than CD4+.

Sequencing used immunoSEQ multiplex PCR; TCRdb keeps in-frame clones, though not all of them. The sample includes tens of thousands of clones, about 86% seen only once; the top ten take over 1.5%. The study sampled blood at baseline, cycle 4 day 1, and cycle 7 day 1. Worth noting for this clone: Its antigen is not identified.

The germline gives CDR1 MDHEN, CDR2 SYDVKM. The ends were cut back, 6 bases at V and 5 bases at J, with 6 bases in the middle. The CDR3 covers 11 residues. The receptor was isolated from an adult with an advanced solid tumor such as melanoma, head and neck, liver or kidney cancer. This chain connects TRBV28 to TRBJ2-3; D unclear. The sample consisted of CD4+ or CD8+ T cells sorted from blood, taken in a trial of the OX40 agonist ivuxolimab. This chain's CDR3 is CASSPRDTQYF. For the CDR3, the DNA is TGTGCCAGCAGCCCAAGAGATACGCAGTATTTT.